The 23 T cell receptor beta chains reported below all come from one sample, sequenced in a study of T cell responses to AZD1222 COVID-19 vaccine. Assay used: immunoSEQ multiplex PCR; TCRdb lists only in-frame clones, some missing. The data hold roughly 120,000 clones, with 93% observed a single time. Sequenced material: peripheral blood, taken on day 0 of AZD1222 vaccination. Source of these receptors: an adult in good health.

The chain links TRBV25-1 to TRBJ1-3, with a tentative D call TRBD1 (5 bases). The CDR3 consists of 16 residues. Germline CDR1 and CDR2: MGHDK and SYGVNS. V shed 6 bases and J shed 0 bases, with 15 bases lying between them. The chain's CDR3 is CASSGGVVSSGNTIYF. The CDR3 DNA reads as TGTGCCAGCAGCGGGGGGGTTGTGAGCTCTGGAAACACCATATATTTT.

The V and J genes are TRBV4-1 and TRBJ2-1; possible D gene TRBD1, 5 bases. The CDR3 has 16 amino acids. V was trimmed by 5 bases and J by 4 bases, leaving 18 bases between them. CDR1 and CDR2 from the germline V gene are MGHRA and YSYEKL. This CDR3 is CASSWRTQSSYNEQFF. CDR3 nucleotide sequence: TGCGCCAGCAGCTGGCGGACACAATCATCGTACAATGAGCAGTTCTTC.

The rearrangement uses TRBV5-5 and TRBJ2-5, with 9 positions matching TRBD2. The CDR3 has 16 amino acids. The germline V gene has CDR1 SGHKS and CDR2 YYEKEE (reference sequence). V was pared by 4 bases and J by 0 bases, with 7 bases of the junction left unmatched. This CDR3 is CASSTSLAGYQETQYF. CDR3 bases: TGTGCCAGCAGCACGTCACTAGCGGGTTACCAAGAGACCCAGTACTTC.

This clone has just one count. V usage is TRBV14 and J usage is TRBJ2-1; 8 bases map to TRBD2. The CDR3 has 16 residues. J lost 6 bases, V lost 0 bases, and 7 bases had no gene match. CDR1 is SGHDN, CDR2 FVKESK, per germline. The CDR3: CASSQEFLAGSNEQFF. CDR3 bases: TGTGCCAGCAGCCAAGAATTCCTAGCGGGCTCCAATGAGCAGTTCTTC.

The chain is built from TRBV5-1 and TRBJ1-4, with a possible D match to TRBD1 (6 bases). From germline, CDR1 is SGHRS and CDR2 YFSETQ. V gave up 6 bases and J gave up 7 bases, with 16 bases separating them. The CDR3 has 14 amino acids. The CDR3 sequence: CASKGGVLGEKLFF. CDR3 nucleotides: TGCGCCAGCAAGGGGGGAGTCCTCGGTGAAAAACTGTTTTTT. Variable domain in full (rest from reference TRBV5-1 and TRBJ1-4): KAGVTQTPRYLIKTRGQQVTLSCSPISGHRSVSWYQQTPGQGLQFLFEYFSETQRNKGNFPGRFSGRQFSNSRSEMNVSTLELGDSALYLCASKGGVLGEKLFFGSGTQLSVL.

The V gene is TRBV10-3, the J gene TRBJ2-3; D might be TRBD2 (6 bases). The CDR3 is made up of 14 amino acids. V shed 3 bases and J shed 4 bases, with 11 bases lying between them. Per germline, CDR1 ENHRY and CDR2 SYGVKD. The CDR3 region has the DNA TGTGCCATCAGTGACGGCGGGAATGCAGATACGCAGTATTTT. Translated: CAISDGGNADTQYF.

The J gene is TRBJ2-3, the V gene TRBV3-1 (or the pseudogene TRBV3-2), with no clear D. The germline CDR1 and CDR2 sequences are LGHDT and YNNKEL (reference sequence). The V end lost 4 bases, the J end lost 7 bases, and 9 bases lay between the germline ends. The CDR3 consists of 12 residues. The CDR3 sequence: CASSLGRYTQYF. The CDR3, as DNA: TGTGCCAGCAGCCTCGGCCGGTATACGCAGTATTTT.

The chain recombines TRBV30 with TRBJ2-3; D unclear. There are 12 residues in the CDR3. CDR1 is GTSNPN, CDR2 SVGIG, per germline (reference sequence). Deletions cut 5 bases from V and 2 bases from J, with 8 bases between. The CDR3 DNA reads as TGTGCCTGGGCAGGATTCACAGATACGCAGTATTTT. Residues: CAWAGFTDTQYF. The variable domain in full, completed from reference TRBV30 and TRBJ2-3, reads SQTIHQWPATLVQPVGSPLSLECTVEGTSNPNLYWYRQAAGRGLQLLFYSVGIGQISSEVPQNLSASRPQDRQFILSSKKLLLSDSGFYLCAWAGFTDTQYFGPGTRLTVL.

The rearrangement links TRBV25-1 to TRBJ1-1, with 7 nucleotides matching TRBD1. This CDR3 spans 18 amino acids. The V gene end was trimmed by 0 bases and the J gene end by 0 bases; junction bases not matched to a gene: 10. Germline V gives CDR1 MGHDK, CDR2 SYGVNS. CDR3 residues: CASSEYGQGVTLNTEAFF. CDR3 nucleotide sequence: TGTGCCAGCAGTGAATACGGGCAGGGGGTAACCTTGAACACTGAAGCTTTCTTT.

The chain links TRBV10-3 to TRBJ1-1; possibly TRBD1 for D (6 bases). Germline loops: CDR1 ENHRY, CDR2 SYGVKD. This CDR3 is 13 amino acids long. V lost 10 bases and J lost 0, with 12 bases in between. As DNA, the CDR3 is TGTGCCACCCGACAGGAACTGAACACTGAAGCTTTCTTT. Its translation: CATRQELNTEAFF.

The CDR3 protein is CASSLGSYEQYF. The CDR3 DNA follows: TGTGCCAGCAGCCTAGGCTCGTACGAGCAGTACTTC. The V call is TRBV28, the J call TRBJ2-7; D call uncertain. Trimming cost V 6 bases and J 4 bases, with 10 bases left between them. Germline CDR1 reads MDHEN; CDR2 reads SYDVKM. CDR3 size: 12 residues.

This chain uses TRBV5-1 with TRBJ1-2; 9 bases match TRBD1. J gave up 6 bases and V 4 bases, and 10 bases lay outside the gene matches. The CDR3 sequence is 15 residues long. The V gene's germline CDR1 is SGHRS and CDR2 YFSETQ. The CDR3: CASSRGQGTLDGYTF. CDR3 coding DNA: TGCGCCAGCAGCAGGGGACAGGGAACCTTGGATGGCTACACCTTC.

In this sample, this clone turned up once. The chain couples TRBV18 to TRBJ2-7, with 7 bases matching TRBD1. The CDR3 sequence is 14 residues long. V trimming: 3 bases; J trimming: 0 bases; junction bases outside the gene matches: 2. Germline V lookup: CDR1 KGHSH, CDR2 LQKENI. For the CDR3, the DNA is TGTGCCAGCTCACCCCAGGGGGACTCCTACGAGCAGTACTTC. Its translation is CASSPQGDSYEQYF.

This clone was seen just once. This chain connects TRBV12-3 or TRBV12-4 to TRBJ1-2; 8 positions match TRBD1. This CDR3 contains 13 residues. Trimming cost V 10 bases and J 3 bases; bases outside gene matches: 7. CDR3 region: CATTGDPYYGYTF. In nucleotides, the CDR3 is TGTGCCACGACAGGGGACCCTTACTATGGCTACACCTTC.

This chain uses TRBV6-5 with TRBJ1-5; D gene ambiguous. Germline-derived CDR1 and CDR2 are MNHEY and SVGAGI. Trimming stripped 2 bases from V and 5 bases from J, with 4 bases between. The CDR3 runs to 12 residues. This chain's CDR3 is CASSYLYQPQHF. The DNA for the CDR3 is TGTGCCAGCAGTTACCTTTATCAGCCCCAGCATTTT.

The V and J genes are TRBV5-1 and TRBJ2-3; tentative D call: TRBD1 (5 bases). V shed 0 bases and J shed 5 bases, with 13 bases lying between them. Germline V gene sequence: CDR1 SGHRS, CDR2 YFSETQ. This CDR3 is built from 15 residues. The CDR3 here is CASSLGADIRDTQYF. The CDR3 DNA follows: TGCGCCAGCAGCTTGGGGGCGGACATACGAGATACGCAGTATTTT.

This chain connects TRBV6-6 to TRBJ1-3; D unclear. CDR1 and CDR2 (germline): MNHNY, SVGAGI (reference sequence). V was cut by 5 bases and J by 2 bases, with 13 bases left in between. The CDR3 is made up of 15 amino acids. CDR3 sequence: CASSTPFSAGNTIYF. In DNA form, the CDR3 reads TGTGCCAGCAGTACTCCTTTTTCCGCTGGAAACACCATATATTTT.

This clone was detected only once. This chain connects TRBV12-3 or TRBV12-4 to TRBJ1-5; 8 positions match TRBD1. This CDR3 has 13 residues. The junction had 7 bases not matched to a gene; V was cut back by 6 bases and J by 9 bases. In DNA form, the CDR3 reads TGTGCCAGCAGCGGACAGGGTACCCGGCCCCAGCATTTT. Translated: CASSGQGTRPQHF.

The chain recombines TRBV14 with TRBJ1-2, with a possible D match to TRBD1 (6 bases). Germline values: CDR1 SGHDN, CDR2 FVKESK. Trimming shortened V by 2 bases and J by 3 bases, and 28 bases separated the two germline ends. This CDR3 spans 20 amino acids. The CDR3 protein is CASSQPVQGTYRTRYYGYTF. In DNA, the CDR3 is TGTGCCAGCAGCCAACCCGTCCAGGGGACCTACAGGACCCGATACTATGGCTACACCTTC.

V and J are TRBV18 and TRBJ1-2, with 7 bases matching TRBD1. CDR1 and CDR2 from the germline V gene are KGHSH and LQKENI. This CDR3 has 12 amino acids. Trimming at V came to 4 bases and at J to 6 bases, leaving 2 bases not matched to a gene. The CDR3 coding sequence is TGTGCCAGCTCACTACAGGGGAATGGCTACACCTTC. Its protein product is CASSLQGNGYTF.

CDR3 protein: CASSQIGPGIDTQYF. As DNA, the CDR3 is TGTGCCAGCAGCCAAATCGGACCGGGGATTGATACGCAGTATTTT. This chain uses TRBV3-1 (or the pseudogene TRBV3-2) with TRBJ2-3; maybe TRBD2 (5 bases). V was trimmed by 2 bases and J by 6 bases, leaving 15 bases between them. The CDR3 totals 15 residues. Germline V gene lookup returns CDR1 LGHDT and CDR2 YNNKEL (reference sequence).

The J gene is TRBJ2-7, the V gene TRBV27, with 7 nucleotides matching TRBD2. With 3 bases clipped from V and 4 bases from J, the junction kept 9 bases outside the gene matches. This CDR3 region has 15 residues. Germline V CDR1 and CDR2: MNHEY, SMNVEV (reference sequence). The CDR3 is CASSLEAGVEYEQYF. Here the CDR3 DNA reads TGTGCCAGCAGTTTGGAGGCGGGAGTTGAATACGAGCAGTACTTC.

The chain links TRBV28 to TRBJ1-5; possibly TRBD1 for D (5 bases). Germline V gene sequence: CDR1 MDHEN, CDR2 SYDVKM. The length of the CDR3 is 17 residues. Trimming removed 1 base at V and 5 bases at J, with 18 bases between. The CDR3 DNA is TGTGCCAGCAGTTTATCTTTTGGGACCCTTTATGATCAGCCCCAGCATTTT. It translates to CASSLSFGTLYDQPQHF.